The clone carrying this T cell receptor (beta chain) was seen many times. Its specificity is not known. This specimen comes from a study of metastatic and nonmetastatic thyroid tumors. Whole-study context: It was across blood and tumor or nodule tissue from malignant and benign thyroid patients that repertoires were compared. Whole-study findings and limits: Significantly greater TCR beta diversity was reportedly found in malignant thyroid tumors than in benign nodules (in blood and tumor).

The entire patient cohort was treatment-naive prior to thyroid surgery. Original data processing: What underpinned the distant-metastasis classifier for papillary thyroid cancer was the set of CDR3 differences across clinicopathological groups. TCRdb re-clonotyped the PCR reads through MiXCR. The V and J calls and clone size are TCRdb's, not the authors'. Among 55,000 or so clones listed, over 15% were seen once. V was clipped by 5 bases and J by 7 bases, with 15 bases between them. CDR1 is MNHNS and CDR2 is SASEGT in the germline V gene. The CDR3 has 14 amino acids. The sequencing sample was made of blood. The clonotype comes from a female donor with papillary thyroid cancer or a benign thyroid nodule (not recorded which). Some clones in this sample may be carry-over from other donors' samples. The chain has TRBV6-1 and TRBJ2-1; D possibly corresponds to TRBD1 (5 bases). CDR3 DNA sequence: TGTGCCAGCAGTCCCCATGAGACAGAGAATGAGCAGTTCTTC. The encoded protein is CASSPHETENEQFF.